The rows below give T cell receptor beta chains drawn from one sample of a study of neurological immune-mediated disorders. TCRdb re-called the 5' RACE reads with MiXCR, one entry per CDR3 protein. Of fewer than 35,000 distinct CDR3 sequences listed, 4% to 5.5% are singletons. The specimen sequenced was PBMCs. Receptors originate from a man aged 18 to 30 in good health. The CDR3 runs from the conserved cysteine through the conserved F or W. The D gene is left open where the match is weak.

NA	TRBV21-1	TRBJ1-2	CASSKGQGARGYTF
NA	TRBV10-3	TRBJ2-7	CAISAQGGIYEQYF
NA	TRBV7-2	TRBJ1-1	CASSLGPGQGTEAFF
NA	TRBV5-1	TRBJ1-2	CASSLGSGSYGYTF
NA	TRBV7-9	TRBJ1-6	CASSTDGQSPLHF
NA	TRBV18	TRBJ2-7	CASSPDPEAYEQYF
NA	TRBV12-3/TRBV12-4	TRBJ1-2	CASSHRDSGGYTF
TRBD2	TRBV12-3/TRBV12-4	TRBJ2-5	CASSIAEWASGREETQYF
TRBD2	TRBV18	TRBJ2-7	CASSPSPAGGPHEQYF
NA	TRBV20-1	TRBJ1-5	CSATQALSRGGNQPQHF
TRBD2	TRBV20-1	TRBJ2-3	CSARGGGADTQYF
TRBD1	TRBV20-1	TRBJ2-1	CSAQPGQGNWGPNEQFF
NA	TRBV5-1	TRBJ1-1	CASSLGGNTEAFF
NA	TRBV24-1	TRBJ2-2	CATSDPPSTGTGELFF
NA	TRBV5-6	TRBJ1-2	CASSLRGSGGGYGYTF
NA	TRBV29-1	TRBJ2-5	CSAGAAAPSF
NA	TRBV6-5	TRBJ1-2	CASSYGSRTPYGYTF
NA	TRBV5-5	TRBJ2-1	CASSADSGEQFF
NA	TRBV5-1	TRBJ2-7	CASSLGEEYEQYF
NA	TRBV18	TRBJ1-4	CASSNTNEKLFF
TRBD1	TRBV6-1	TRBJ1-1	CASNSGQGVWTEAFF
TRBD1	TRBV11-2	TRBJ2-5	CASRHRGQAWETQYF
NA	TRBV9	TRBJ2-3	CASSESDRDTQYF
NA	TRBV7-9	TRBJ2-7	CASSSGRAYEQYF